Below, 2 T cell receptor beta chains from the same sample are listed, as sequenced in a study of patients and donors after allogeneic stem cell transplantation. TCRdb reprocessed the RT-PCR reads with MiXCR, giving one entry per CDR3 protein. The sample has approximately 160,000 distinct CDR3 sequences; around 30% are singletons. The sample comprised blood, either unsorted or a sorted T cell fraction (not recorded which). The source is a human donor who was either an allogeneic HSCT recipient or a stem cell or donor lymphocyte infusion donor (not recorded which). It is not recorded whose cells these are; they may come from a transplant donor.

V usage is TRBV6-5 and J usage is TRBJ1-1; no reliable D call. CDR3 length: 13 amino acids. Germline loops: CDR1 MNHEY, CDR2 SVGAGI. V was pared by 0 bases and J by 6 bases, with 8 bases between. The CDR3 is CASSYSRGPEAFF. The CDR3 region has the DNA TGTGCCAGCAGTTACTCGCGCGGGCCTGAAGCTTTCTTT.

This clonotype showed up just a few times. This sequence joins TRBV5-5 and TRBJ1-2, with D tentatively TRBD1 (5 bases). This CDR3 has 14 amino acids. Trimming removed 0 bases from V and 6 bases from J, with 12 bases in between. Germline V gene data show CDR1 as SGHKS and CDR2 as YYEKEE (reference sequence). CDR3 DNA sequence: TGTGCCAGCAGCTTGGGTCGAGGGGCGCATGGCTACACCTTC. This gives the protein CASSLGRGAHGYTF.